A selection of T cell receptor beta chains follows, all from one sample in a study of regulatory T cells in long-lasting Graves disease. TCRdb re-called the multiplex PCR reads with MiXCR, one entry per CDR3 protein. The repertoire holds 350,000 to 400,000 distinct CDR3 sequences, with roughly 16% as singletons. This same sample was also part of a study on T cells in Graves' hyperthyroidism and ophthalmopathy.

Sequences were derived from peripheral blood mononuclear cells (PBMCs), sampled at new diagnosis, from a patient treated with antithyroid drugs. These receptors originate from a woman aged 18 to 35 with Graves disease. The CDR3 runs from the conserved cysteine through the conserved F or W. D genes are given only for firm matches. Size is omitted from some rows. Given values are once, few, many or a class for expanded clones.

CDR3nt,CDR3aa,d_gene,j_gene,abundance,v_gene
TGTGCCAGCAGCTCCGGACTAGCGGGAGCTGTTGGAGAGACCCAGTACTTC,CASSSGLAGAVGETQYF,TRBD2,TRBJ2-5,many,TRBV11-3
TGCGCCAGCAGCTTGTCATCGGCAGCCGATCAGCCCCAGCATTTT,CASSLSSAADQPQHF,.,TRBJ1-5,many,TRBV5-1
TGTGCCAGCAGCCCCCCGGGACTAGCGGGGATCTACGAGCAGTACTTC,CASSPPGLAGIYEQYF,TRBD2,TRBJ2-7,.,TRBV12-3/TRBV12-4
TGTGCCATCAGCCCTGGACAGGTAGACAATGAGCAGTTCTTC,CAISPGQVDNEQFF,TRBD1,TRBJ2-1,.,TRBV10-3
TGTGCCAGCAGCCCGGCCACGAGGGACACTGAAGCTTTCTTT,CASSPATRDTEAFF,.,TRBJ1-1,few,TRBV5-4
TGCGCCAGCAGCTTGGCTCTGGCGGGGGGGAACAATGAGCAGTTCTTC,CASSLALAGGNNEQFF,TRBD2,TRBJ2-1,many,TRBV5-1
TGCGCCAGCAGCGGAGGGACGGAAGGACGCGAGCAGTACTTC,CASSGGTEGREQYF,.,TRBJ2-7,few,TRBV5-1
TGTGCCAGCCTTGGAGGCTCCTACAATGAGCAGTTCTTC,CASLGGSYNEQFF,.,TRBJ2-1,many,TRBV5-6
TGCAGTGCTAGAGCAGGGGACAGGACGAACTATGGCTACACCTTC,CSARAGDRTNYGYTF,TRBD1,TRBJ1-2,.,TRBV20-1
TGCGCCAGCAGCCTGGGCCCGGGACTAGCGGTCCGGAACACCGGGGAGCTGTTTTTT,CASSLGPGLAVRNTGELFF,TRBD2,TRBJ2-2,.,TRBV4-1
TGTGCCAGCAGTTTATTACGACAGCAAGAGACCCAGTACTTC,CASSLLRQQETQYF,.,TRBJ2-5,many,TRBV28
TGCAGCGTCGAGCATTTGGGGCCGAACACCGGGGAGCTGTTTTTT,CSVEHLGPNTGELFF,.,TRBJ2-2,.,TRBV29-1
TGTGCCAGCAGCTCGGGTCGCAATAACAATGAGCAGTTCTTC,CASSSGRNNNEQFF,.,TRBJ2-1,many,TRBV7-3
TGTGCCAGCAGCTTAGACCCTTTGGCCAGTTCTACAGATACGCAGTATTTT,CASSLDPLASSTDTQYF,.,TRBJ2-3,.,TRBV13
TGTGCCAGCAGCGCTTTGGGACAGGGGGCGTCGACTGAAGCTTTCTTT,CASSALGQGASTEAFF,TRBD1,TRBJ1-1,many,TRBV7-3
TGTGCCAGCTCACAGCTAGACAGCACAGATACGCAGTATTTT,CASSQLDSTDTQYF,.,TRBJ2-3,many,TRBV18
TGTGCCAGCAGTGGCGGTATTACCATTGACAGGGCCACCGGGGAGCTGTTTTTT,CASSGGITIDRATGELFF,TRBD1,TRBJ2-2,many,TRBV12-3/TRBV12-4
TGTGCCAGCGCAACGAACACTGAAGCTTTCTTT,CASATNTEAFF,.,TRBJ1-1,many,TRBV12-3/TRBV12-4
TGTGCCAGCTCACCACCTACCGGGACAGGGGGTGGAAGTGAAAAACTGTTTTTT,CASSPPTGTGGGSEKLFF,TRBD1,TRBJ1-4,many,TRBV18
TGTGCCAGCAGTTTGTCCGGGACAGGGGGGACTGAAGCTTTCTTT,CASSLSGTGGTEAFF,TRBD1,TRBJ1-1,.,TRBV2
TGTGCCTGGAGTCCACAGGGGCGCGAGCAGTACTTC,CAWSPQGREQYF,TRBD1,TRBJ2-7,many,TRBV30
TGTGCCAGCAGTGACCCAGGACAGGGAGGAGGGTATAGCAATCAGCCCCAGCATTTT,CASSDPGQGGGYSNQPQHF,TRBD1,TRBJ1-5,.,TRBV6-1
TGTGCCAGCAAATTTACGGGGGGGGGGTACACAGATACGCAGTATTTT,CASKFTGGGYTDTQYF,TRBD2,TRBJ2-3,many,TRBV28
TGTGCCTGGAGTGTACCCGGACAGGGGACCTACGAGCAGTACTTC,CAWSVPGQGTYEQYF,TRBD1,TRBJ2-7,once,TRBV30
TGTGCCAGCAGCTTTGAGGGAGAGGGCTATGGCTACACCTTC,CASSFEGEGYGYTF,.,TRBJ1-2,.,TRBV7-9
TGTGCCAGCAGCCCCGAGCCGGGGAACTATGGCTACACCTTC,CASSPEPGNYGYTF,.,TRBJ1-2,few,TRBV9
TGTGCCAGCAGTGAGTTTCGCCCGGGGGCTATTCAGCCCCAGCATTTT,CASSEFRPGAIQPQHF,.,TRBJ1-5,many,TRBV6-1
TGCGCCAGCAGCTTGACCAACAGCGGGGGGGCCGGTTTGAATGAGCAGTTCTTC,CASSLTNSGGAGLNEQFF,TRBD2,TRBJ2-1,.,TRBV5-1
TGTGCCAGCTCACCACGGGAAGGCAGTTCGGCAACTAATAAAAAACTGTTTTTT,CASSPREGSSATNKKLFF,.,TRBJ1-4,.,TRBV18
TGTGCCAGCAGCGTGGACAGTCACACCGGGGAGCTGTTTTTT,CASSVDSHTGELFF,.,TRBJ2-2,.,TRBV9
TGTGCCAGCAGTCGAAGAGGATGGATCAATGAAAAACTGTTTTTT,CASSRRGWINEKLFF,.,TRBJ1-4,many,TRBV6-1
TGTGCCAGCGGAGACAGTTACGCTAACTATGGCTACACCTTC,CASGDSYANYGYTF,.,TRBJ1-2,many,TRBV7-3
TGTGCCAGCAGTCCAGGACTAGCGGACATCATTCTAGCCAAAAACATTCAGTACTTC,CASSPGLADIILAKNIQYF,TRBD2,TRBJ2-4,many,TRBV28
TGTGCCAGCAGAGGGGCAACTAATGAAAAACTGTTTTTT,CASRGATNEKLFF,.,TRBJ1-4,many,TRBV28
TGTGCCAGCAGTGAAGATACGAGTAGGGCCAAAAACATTCAGTACTTC,CASSEDTSRAKNIQYF,.,TRBJ2-4,many,TRBV2
TGTGCCAGCAGCTTAACCGCGGGAGGGCACAATGAGCAGTTCTTC,CASSLTAGGHNEQFF,TRBD2,TRBJ2-1,few,TRBV7-3
TGTGCCAGCAGCTTAGAAGGATCCGATACGCAGAATTTT,CASSLEGSDTQNF,.,TRBJ2-3,.,TRBV7-9
TGTGCCTGGAGAAAACAGGGGGAAGAGACCCAGTACTTC,CAWRKQGEETQYF,TRBD1,TRBJ2-5,many,TRBV30
TGCGCCAGCAGCTTGGGGACAGGGGGCGCGGTTGGCTCTGGGGCCAACGTCCTGACTTTC,CASSLGTGGAVGSGANVLTF,TRBD1,TRBJ2-6,few,TRBV5-1
TGCAGTGCTACCAGGGCGACTGGGGCCAACGTCCTGACTTTC,CSATRATGANVLTF,.,TRBJ2-6,many,TRBV20-1
TGTGCCAGCCTCCTGGGAATGTCGGAGACCCAGTACTTC,CASLLGMSETQYF,.,TRBJ2-5,many,TRBV12-3/TRBV12-4
TGTGCCAGCAGTTCGGGCAGGCCTCATGAAGCTTTCTTT,CASSSGRPHEAFF,.,TRBJ1-1,many,TRBV6-2/TRBV6-3
TGTGCCAGCAGCCCGACTCCTGTCGGGCAAGATACGCAGTATTTT,CASSPTPVGQDTQYF,.,TRBJ2-3,few,TRBV5-6
TGCGCCAGCAGCCCACCTAGGAATGAGCAGTTCTTC,CASSPPRNEQFF,.,TRBJ2-1,many,TRBV5-1
TGTGCCAGCAGGCTAGGTGGGGTTGGGACTGAAGCTTTCTTT,CASRLGGVGTEAFF,.,TRBJ1-1,.,TRBV7-9
TGCAGTGCTACGCCTCCGGGACAGCCACATAGGTCACCCCTCCACTTT,CSATPPGQPHRSPLHF,TRBD1,TRBJ1-6,many,TRBV20-1
TGCAGTGCCCGTGGGACTGGGGAGACCCAGTACTTC,CSARGTGETQYF,.,TRBJ2-5,.,TRBV20-1
TGTGCCAGCAGTGTCTTGGCTGAAGCTTTCTTT,CASSVLAEAFF,.,TRBJ1-1,few,TRBV2
TGTGCCAGTAGTATGGGGCAGACGAACACCGGGGAGCTGTTTTTT,CASSMGQTNTGELFF,.,TRBJ2-2,.,TRBV19
TGTGCCAGTAGTCCCGGGCAGATCGGGAGGTACAATGAGCAGTTCTTC,CASSPGQIGRYNEQFF,TRBD2,TRBJ2-1,few,TRBV19
TGTGCCAGCAGGTACGGGGTAGGCAACTATGGCTACACCTTC,CASRYGVGNYGYTF,.,TRBJ1-2,many,TRBV2